Shown below are 22 T cell receptor beta chains from a single sample sequenced in a study of blood T cell repertoires in COVID-19. TCRdb keeps only in-frame clones here, not all; method: immunoSEQ multiplex PCR. Here the sample spans around 250,000 clones, roughly 89% being singletons. The sample was peripheral blood. The receptors were gathered from a middle-aged woman who had recovered from COVID-19.

This clone is a singleton in its sample. The rearrangement uses TRBV30 and TRBJ2-1, with D possibly TRBD1 on 5 matching bases. Per the germline V gene, CDR1 is GTSNPN and CDR2 is SVGIG (reference sequence). Trimming took 0 bases from V and 4 from J, leaving 13 bases between them. CDR3 length: 15 residues. CDR3 bases: TGTGCCTGGAGTGTCGGAGACAGTTTATACAATGAGCAGTTCTTC. Protein sequence: CAWSVGDSLYNEQFF. The variable domain in full, completed from reference TRBV30 and TRBJ2-1, reads SQTIHQWPATLVQPVGSPLSLECTVEGTSNPNLYWYRQAAGRGLQLLFYSVGIGQISSEVPQNLSASRPQDRQFILSSKKLLLSDSGFYLCAWSVGDSLYNEQFFGPGTRLTVL.

The chain uses TRBV2 and TRBJ1-5; D gene ambiguous. Deletions cut 1 base from V and 3 bases from J, with 7 bases between. Per the germline V gene, CDR1 is SNHLY and CDR2 is FYNNEI. CDR3 length: 14 amino acids. CDR3: CASSEVNNNQPQHF. For the CDR3, the DNA is TGTGCCAGCAGTGAAGTTAACAACAATCAGCCCCAGCATTTT.

The chain uses TRBV29-1 and TRBJ1-1; TRBD1 is a possible D gene (6 bases). In germline, CDR1 is SQVTM, CDR2 ANQGSEA. The CDR3 contains 15 residues. Trimming cost V 2 bases and J 3 bases, with 16 bases left between them. Here the CDR3 reads CSVEPGGAGYTEAFF. The DNA for the CDR3 is TGCAGCGTTGAACCGGGGGGGGCCGGGTACACTGAAGCTTTCTTT.

The chain carries TRBV5-1 and TRBJ1-2; 9 nucleotides match TRBD1. Germline V gives CDR1 SGHRS, CDR2 YFSETQ. Trimming cost V 4 bases and J 4 bases; bases outside gene matches: 11. The CDR3 is 16 amino acids. This CDR3 reads CASSPQQGALGYGYTF. The CDR3 DNA is TGCGCCAGCAGCCCTCAACAGGGGGCCCTAGGCTATGGCTACACCTTC.

This clone was seen only once. This rearrangement joins TRBV3-1 (or the pseudogene TRBV3-2) to TRBJ2-1; 9 positions agree with TRBD1. The length of the CDR3 is 16 residues. Trimming took 3 bases from V and 6 from J; bases not matched to a gene: 9. Per germline, CDR1 LGHDT and CDR2 YNNKEL (reference sequence). This CDR3 reads CASSHGQGLRFNEQFF. CDR3 coding DNA: TGTGCCAGCAGCCACGGACAGGGGTTACGTTTCAATGAGCAGTTCTTC.

The chain recombines TRBV6-5 with TRBJ2-7; 8 bases are shared with TRBD2. Looked up from germline, CDR1 is MNHEY and CDR2 is SVGAGI. With 6 bases clipped from V and 4 bases from J, the junction kept 11 bases outside the gene matches. The CDR3 length is 15 residues. CDR3 in amino acids: CASSRGVAGLYEQYF. CDR3 coding DNA: TGTGCCAGCAGCCGCGGGGTAGCGGGGCTATACGAGCAGTACTTC.

The chain combines TRBV24-1 with TRBJ2-7; D possibly corresponds to TRBD1 (5 bases). The CDR3 runs 14 residues. Trimming pared 2 bases from V and 6 bases from J, leaving 13 bases between. Germline assignment: CDR1 KGHDR and CDR2 SFDVKD. Here the CDR3 DNA reads TGTGCCACCAGTGATTCTACAGGACCGCGCGAGCAGTACTTC. This encodes CATSDSTGPREQYF.

This clone showed up just a few times. The CDR3 bases are TGTGCCAGCAGCTTAGCTCAGAATACGCAGTATTTT. Translated: CASSLAQNTQYF. The chain employs TRBV7-8 and TRBJ2-3; D is undetermined. V lost 0 bases to trimming and J lost 7 bases, with 5 bases between them. Germline V lookup: CDR1 SGHVS, CDR2 FQNEAQ. The CDR3 covers 12 residues.

This clone was observed a single time. The chain combines TRBV6-8 with TRBJ1-2; TRBD1 is a possible D gene (5 bases). The V end lost 6 bases, the J end lost 8 bases, and 19 bases lay between the germline ends. This CDR3 contains 14 residues. CDR1 is MNHGY, CDR2 SAAAGT, per germline. CDR3 in DNA: TGTGCCAGCAGAAAAGAGGCAGGGTTGGGCGGCTACACCTTC. This encodes CASRKEAGLGGYTF.

V usage is TRBV6-5 and J usage is TRBJ1-3; the D gene is possibly TRBD1 (5 bases). The length of the CDR3 is 15 residues. The V and J ends lost 6 bases and 4 bases respectively, with 16 bases between them. Germline CDR1 is MNHEY and CDR2 is SVGAGI. In DNA, the CDR3 is TGTGCCAGCAGAAAATCCGGGGGTATAGGAAACACCATATATTTT. This sequence encodes CASRKSGGIGNTIYF.

The chain uses TRBV28 and TRBJ1-1; D is undetermined. The germline V gene encodes CDR1 MDHEN and CDR2 SYDVKM. The CDR3 is made up of 15 amino acids. V lost 4 bases and J lost 1, with 13 bases in between. The CDR3 DNA sequence: TGTGCCAGCAGTTCCAGCTTCGGGAGGAACACTGAAGCTTTCTTT. Its translation: CASSSSFGRNTEAFF.

The chain employs TRBV5-1 and TRBJ2-7, with D maybe TRBD1 (6 bases). The V gene lost 2 bases and the J gene lost 0 bases, with 15 bases spanning the gap. Germline assignment: CDR1 SGHRS and CDR2 YFSETQ. The CDR3 covers 16 residues. As DNA, the CDR3 is TGCGCCAGCAGCTTATTAACAGGGCCGAGCTCCTACGAGCAGTACTTC. Encoded protein: CASSLLTGPSSYEQYF.

V and J are TRBV2 and TRBJ1-3; maybe TRBD1 (5 bases). Between the trimmed V and J ends, which lost 4 bases and 2 bases, there was a span of 9 bases. Germline assignment: CDR1 SNHLY and CDR2 FYNNEI. The CDR3 is 14 residues long. The CDR3 nucleotides are TGTGCCAGCAGTGGCCAGGGCGCTGGAAACACCATATATTTT. This sequence encodes CASSGQGAGNTIYF. Full variable domain (rest looked up from reference TRBV2 and TRBJ1-3): EPEVTQTPSHQVTQMGQEVILRCVPISNHLYFYWYRQILGQKVEFLVSFYNNEISEKSEIFDDQFSVERPDGSNFTLKIRSTKLEDSAMYFCASSGQGAGNTIYFGEGSWLTVV.

The V and J genes are TRBV3-1 (or the pseudogene TRBV3-2) and TRBJ1-1; D is possibly TRBD1 (5 bases). This CDR3 is 14 amino acids long. The germline gives CDR1 LGHDT, CDR2 YNNKEL (reference sequence). V was clipped by 1 base and J by 4 bases, with 10 bases between them. CDR3 sequence (DNA): TGTGCCAGCAGCCAAGGCGACAGTGTCACTGAAGCTTTCTTT. Protein: CASSQGDSVTEAFF.

V usage is TRBV6-5 and J usage is TRBJ2-3, with TRBD1 matching over 8 bases. V lost 7 bases to trimming and J lost 4 bases; unmatched junction nucleotides: 7. Germline V gives CDR1 MNHEY, CDR2 SVGAGI. This CDR3 has 14 residues. The CDR3 reads CASNKGQGADTQYF. CDR3 sequence (DNA): TGTGCCAGCAATAAAGGACAGGGAGCAGATACGCAGTATTTT.

DNA for the CDR3: TGTGCCAGCAGCCCAGATACTAGCGGGGGGGCCTTCGACCTGCAGTTCTTC. It yields the protein CASSPDTSGGAFDLQFF. The gene calls are TRBV3-1 (or the pseudogene TRBV3-2) and TRBJ2-1; 13 bases align to TRBD2. The germline CDR1 and CDR2 sequences are LGHDT and YNNKEL (reference sequence). V dropped 4 bases and J dropped 12; count of bases not matched to a gene: 15. The CDR3 is 17 residues long.

This chain joins TRBV11-2 and TRBJ1-2; D is ambiguous. V was trimmed by 5 bases and J by 2 bases, leaving 6 bases between them. Per the germline V gene, CDR1 is SGHAT and CDR2 is FQNNGV. This CDR3 spans 12 amino acids. The CDR3 spells CASSRENYGYTF. Written as DNA, the CDR3 is TGTGCCAGCAGCCGCGAGAACTATGGCTACACCTTC. The entire variable domain, with the rest obtained from reference TRBV11-2 and TRBJ1-2, is as follows: EAGVAQSPRYKIIEKRQSVAFWCNPISGHATLYWYQQILGQGPKLLIQFQNNGVVDDSQLPKDRFSAERLKGVDSTLKIQPAKLEDSAVYLCASSRENYGYTFGSGTRLTVV.

Details on this clone: The sample contains more than one DNA sequence encoding this CDR3. This rearrangement joins TRBV28 to TRBJ2-6, with 7 bases that match TRBD2. Germline lookup yields CDR1 MDHEN and CDR2 SYDVKM. The CDR3 runs to 15 residues. Unmatched junction bases numbered 3, after V lost 3 bases and J lost 4 bases. CDR3 in amino acids: CASSLGGSGANVLTF. In DNA form, the CDR3 reads TGTGCCAGCAGTTTGGGGGGGTCCGGGGCCAACGTCCTGACTTTC.

The chain links TRBV2 to TRBJ2-2, with 11 bases identical to TRBD1. V was pared by 5 bases and J by 3 bases, with 2 bases of the junction left unmatched. From germline, CDR1 is SNHLY and CDR2 FYNNEI. There are 15 residues in the CDR3. CDR3 coding DNA: TGTGCCAGCAGTTGGACAGGGGGCTACACCGGGGAGCTGTTTTTT. This gives the protein CASSWTGGYTGELFF.

The chain is built from TRBV4-2 and TRBJ1-4; D is perhaps TRBD1 (5 bases). The CDR3 loop spans 16 amino acids. V gave up 4 bases and J gave up 5 bases, with 17 bases separating them. Germline loops: CDR1 LGHNA, CDR2 YNFKEQ. As DNA, the CDR3 is TGTGCCAGCAGCCCCCCCGCGGGGGTCGGCAATGAAAAACTGTTTTTT. It yields the protein CASSPPAGVGNEKLFF.

V gene TRBV7-7 combines with J gene TRBJ2-1, with TRBD2 matching over 8 bases. The germline V gene encodes CDR1 SSHAT and CDR2 FNYEAQ (reference sequence). J was trimmed by 2 bases and V by 5 bases; bases with no gene match: 5. The CDR3 loop spans 15 amino acids. CDR3 DNA sequence: TGTGCCAGCAGCCCCGGGACTAGTGCCTACAATGAGCAGTTCTTC. Residues: CASSPGTSAYNEQFF.

V gene TRBV10-3 combines with J gene TRBJ1-2, with D possibly matching TRBD1 (6 bases). Germline V gene data show CDR1 as ENHRY and CDR2 as SYGVKD. Trimming stripped 8 bases from V and 8 bases from J, with 18 bases between. CDR3 size: 13 residues. CDR3 nucleotide sequence: TGTGCCATCGAAACAGGGAACCTTGGAGGCTACACCTTC. Protein product: CAIETGNLGGYTF.